This T cell receptor (beta chain) is drawn from a study of blood T cell repertoires in COVID-19. Overall study context: The samples span acute and convalescent COVID-19 from the United States, Italy and Spain. Sources were T cells, B-cell-depleted T cells, or PBMCs; the material itself was cDNA or gDNA.

In the source study's methods: It was from reference gene primer amplification that nucleated cell counts were estimated. Assay: immunoSEQ multiplex PCR; the TCRdb copy retains only in-frame clones and omits some. V, J and clone size are those of that table, while D and trimming were read from the DNA. The data hold some 70,000 clones, with over 75% observed a single time. Germline assignment: CDR1 MNHEY and CDR2 SVGAGI. V was trimmed by 3 bases and J by 1 base, leaving 9 bases between them. The CDR3 extends over 15 amino acids. V usage is TRBV6-5 and J usage is TRBJ2-2; D uncertain. The receptor was derived from a man aged 70-80 years with active or convalescent COVID-19. The specimen sequenced was peripheral blood. The CDR3 bases are TGTGCCAGCAGTTATCAGAGGAAGAACACCGGGGAGCTGTTTTTT. This sequence encodes CASSYQRKNTGELFF.